In its sample, the clone carrying this T cell receptor beta chain was seen a few times. The entry originates in a study of CD8+ T cells in alopecia areata. Extraction and reverse transcription of RNA yielded cDNA as the sequencing template. The assay was immunoSEQ multiplex PCR, and TCRdb's table has in-frame clones only and misses some. The top ten clones hold over 3% of a sample with some 110,000 clones, more than 30% of them seen once. The CDR3 is 14 amino acids. CDR1 and CDR2 from the germline V gene are SGHTA and FQGNSA. V lost 5 bases to trimming and J lost 3 bases, with 13 bases between them. The receptor was derived from a human donor with alopecia areata. Sequencing was done on a sample of CD4+ T cells sorted from blood. V is TRBV7-2 and J is TRBJ2-5; D is perhaps TRBD2 (7 bases). The CDR3 region is CASSPLGGEETQYF. The CDR3 DNA is TGTGCCAGCAGCCCACTAGGGGGGGAAGAGACCCAGTACTTC.